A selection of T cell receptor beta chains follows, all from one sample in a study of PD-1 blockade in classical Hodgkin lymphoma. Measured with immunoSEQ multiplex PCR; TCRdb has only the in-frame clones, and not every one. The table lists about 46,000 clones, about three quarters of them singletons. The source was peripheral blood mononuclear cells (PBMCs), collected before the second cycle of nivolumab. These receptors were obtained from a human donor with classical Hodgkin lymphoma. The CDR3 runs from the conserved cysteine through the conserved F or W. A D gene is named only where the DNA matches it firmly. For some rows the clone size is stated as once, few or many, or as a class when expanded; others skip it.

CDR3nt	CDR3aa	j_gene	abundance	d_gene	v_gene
TGTGCCAGCAGCCACTTCTTAGCGGGAGAGGGAGAGACCCAGTACTTC	CASSHFLAGEGETQYF	TRBJ2-5	-	TRBD2	TRBV7-9
TGTGCCAGCAGCCGAGGGGTTGACGAGCAGTACTTC	CASSRGVDEQYF	TRBJ2-7	-	-	TRBV6-6
TGTGCCTGGAGTGCTTCTAGCGGGGGGGCCGTTGGGACCCAGTACTTC	CAWSASSGGAVGTQYF	TRBJ2-5	-	TRBD2	TRBV30
TGCAGCGGGCGGGTTTCCGGGGAGCTGTTTTTT	CSGRVSGELFF	TRBJ2-2	-	-	TRBV29-1
TGTGCCAGTAACGCAGGGTACTATGGCTACACCTTC	CASNAGYYGYTF	TRBJ1-2	-	-	TRBV19
TGTGCCAGCTCACCCCCTGCAAACTACAATGAGCAGTTCTTC	CASSPPANYNEQFF	TRBJ2-1	-	-	TRBV18
TGTGCCAGCAGCTCCACCGGGACAGGGTTAGGCCCGGGCTATGGCTACACCTTC	CASSSTGTGLGPGYGYTF	TRBJ1-2	-	TRBD1	TRBV5-6
TGTGCCAGTAGTATAGTTCACGGTGAGCAGTTCTTC	CASSIVHGEQFF	TRBJ2-1	-	-	TRBV19
TGTGCCAGCAGCGTCTGGGGCTCTGGGGCCAACGTCCTGACTTTC	CASSVWGSGANVLTF	TRBJ2-6	-	-	TRBV9
TGTGCCAGCAGCTTAGCCGGGACAGGGTACTCTGGGGCCAACGTCCTGACTTTC	CASSLAGTGYSGANVLTF	TRBJ2-6	once	TRBD1	TRBV11-3
TGTGCCTCCCGGGAGGGGGACTACTACAATGAGCAGTTCTTC	CASREGDYYNEQFF	TRBJ2-1	-	TRBD2	TRBV2
TGTGCCAGCAGCTCGAGCGGGAGAGAGCAGTTCTTC	CASSSSGREQFF	TRBJ2-1	-	TRBD2	TRBV5-4
TGCAGTGCCGCCCAAGCGGAGACCCAGTACTTC	CSAAQAETQYF	TRBJ2-5	-	-	TRBV20-1
TGTGCCAGCAGCGAGACAGGTCTGAACACTGAAGCTTTCTTT	CASSETGLNTEAFF	TRBJ1-1	-	-	TRBV9
TGCGCCAGCCGGGCTTTGAGCGGGGTCTACGAGCAGTACTTC	CASRALSGVYEQYF	TRBJ2-7	-	TRBD2	TRBV10-1
TGTGCCAGCAGTGTAGGAGGCAGTAATTCACCCCTCCACTTT	CASSVGGSNSPLHF	TRBJ1-6	-	-	TRBV2
TGCGCCAGCAGCTTGGTGTCAGGCGGAAACACCATATATTTT	CASSLVSGGNTIYF	TRBJ1-3	-	-	TRBV5-1
TGTGCCAGCAGCTTTCCCACCCACAGTAGGCGGGGGGGAGGAGAGCAGTTCTTC	CASSFPTHSRRGGGEQFF	TRBJ2-1	few	TRBD2	TRBV11-2
TGCAGCGAACGGGACAGGGGTGGTGTGGAGACCCAGTACTTC	CSERDRGGVETQYF	TRBJ2-5	-	TRBD1	TRBV29-1
TGCGCCAGCGGCCGGGAGCACGGGGCCCAGGGTGAGCAGTTCTTC	CASGREHGAQGEQFF	TRBJ2-1	-	-	TRBV4-3
TGTGCCAGCAGTGAAAGAGCCACCTATGGCTACACCTTC	CASSERATYGYTF	TRBJ1-2	-	-	TRBV6-1
TGTGCCAGCAGCTCCTCCGGGGCCGATACGCAGTATTTT	CASSSSGADTQYF	TRBJ2-3	-	-	TRBV13
TGCGCCAGCAGCCAACAACTTACAGGGGGTATTCAGCCCCAGCATTTT	CASSQQLTGGIQPQHF	TRBJ1-5	-	TRBD1	TRBV4-1
TGTGCCAGCAGCCAAGCGAGCCTAGGTGAGCAGTACTTC	CASSQASLGEQYF	TRBJ2-7	-	-	TRBV14
TGTGCCAGCAGCTCCTACCCAGGGTCCCAAGAGACCCAGTACTTC	CASSSYPGSQETQYF	TRBJ2-5	-	-	TRBV11-2
TGTGCCAGCAGGGGGGAGAATGAGCAGTTCTTC	CASRGENEQFF	TRBJ2-1	-	-	TRBV6-4
TGTGCCTGGACTCTAGCGGGGGGATCCTACGAGCAGTACTTC	CAWTLAGGSYEQYF	TRBJ2-7	few	TRBD2	TRBV30
TGTGCCAGCAGCTTAGGGCACGGGAACTATGGCTACACCTTC	CASSLGHGNYGYTF	TRBJ1-2	few	-	TRBV11-3
TGTGCCAGCAGCCAAGGTTCTCAGAGGAATTATGGAAACACCATATATTTT	CASSQGSQRNYGNTIYF	TRBJ1-3	few	-	TRBV4-2
TGTGCCAGTAGAACCACCCACATCTCTGGAAACACCATATATTTT	CASRTTHISGNTIYF	TRBJ1-3	-	-	TRBV19
TGTGCCAGCAGCGACACAGGGGACACTGAAGCTTTCTTT	CASSDTGDTEAFF	TRBJ1-1	-	TRBD1	TRBV7-9
TGTGCCATCAAAGATACAGGGGGCGAGGAGGTCACTGAAGCTTTCTTT	CAIKDTGGEEVTEAFF	TRBJ1-1	-	TRBD1	TRBV10-3
TGTGCCAGAGTCCTTGGCTACACCTTC	CARVLGYTF	TRBJ1-2	-	-	TRBV11-2
TGTGCCAGCAGCTCCCGGGAGGAGGGAGAGGGTTTCGGGGCCAACGTCCTGACTTTC	CASSSREEGEGFGANVLTF	TRBJ2-6	once	-	TRBV21-1
TGTGCCAGCAGCTTGCTGGCTAACTATGGCTACACCTTC	CASSLLANYGYTF	TRBJ1-2	-	-	TRBV5-4
TGTGCCAGCAGCTTAGATGGGGGAGGCACTGAAGCTTTCTTT	CASSLDGGGTEAFF	TRBJ1-1	-	-	TRBV7-2
TGTGCCAGCAGGCGGACTAGCGGGGGGGCCGGGGCTATGGACGAGCAGTACTTC	CASRRTSGGAGAMDEQYF	TRBJ2-7	few	TRBD2	TRBV7-6
TGTGCCATCGGCCTCCCTGGTCTAGGGGTAGGTACGCAGTATTTT	CAIGLPGLGVGTQYF	TRBJ2-3	-	-	TRBV10-3
TGTGCCAGCTCACCAGGGACAGGACAAGAGACCCAGTACTTC	CASSPGTGQETQYF	TRBJ2-5	once	TRBD1	TRBV18
TGCGCCAGCAGCTTGGCAAGCGGAGAGACCCAGTACTTC	CASSLASGETQYF	TRBJ2-5	-	-	TRBV5-1
TGTGCCAGCAGCCTACGACGCGGGGTCGGCAACAATCAGCCCCAGCATTTT	CASSLRRGVGNNQPQHF	TRBJ1-5	-	-	TRBV28
TGTGCCAGCAACCTACCGGGACAGGTTTTTAACTATGGCTACACCTTC	CASNLPGQVFNYGYTF	TRBJ1-2	-	TRBD1	TRBV2
TGTGCCAGTAGTATAGATAGTACCCGTCCTGAAGCTTTCTTT	CASSIDSTRPEAFF	TRBJ1-1	-	-	TRBV19
TGTGCCAGCAGCTACCTACAGGGGGCGAGGGAGCAGTACTTC	CASSYLQGAREQYF	TRBJ2-7	-	TRBD1	TRBV7-9
TGTGCCAGCAGCCCGGGGGCGGGAGGGCGGCCAGATACGCAGTATTTT	CASSPGAGGRPDTQYF	TRBJ2-3	-	TRBD2	TRBV7-8